This T cell receptor (beta chain) appears in the sequencing data of a study of blood T cell repertoires in COVID-19 (dated by TCRdb to the early 2020s). Broadly, across the study: Samples from collaborators originated in the United States, Italy and Spain and spanned both the acute and convalescent phases of COVID-19. The material from the prospective study consisted of cDNA or gDNA derived from T cells, B-cell-depleted T cells, or PBMCs. The dataset comprised deeply sampled blood TCRbeta repertoires from subjects exposed to, actively infected with, or recovered from COVID-19. The repertoires were released in a freely available public database intended as a resource for research on the immune response to SARS-CoV-2. The samples were drawn from the first 160 participants of the ongoing ImmuneRACE study and from over a thousand subjects provided by 6 global collaborators. Nearly every sample came with metadata listing a de-identified subject ID, COVID-19 status, age in years and sex. Where available, HLA class I and class II types were obtained from metadata supplied by the sample provider rather than from assay-based typing.

Paper-wide results and their limitations: How much clinical and demographic metadata was included differed by source and by participant, and the metadata was provided uncurated.

Measured from the cysteine to the phenylalanine, the CDR3 is 14 residues long. Just CDR3 DNA is preserved here, 42 bases in frame from base 1. V has 5 bases trimmed and J has 5 bases trimmed; junction bases matching no gene number 8. The CDR1 and CDR2 encoded by the germline V gene (reference sequence) are SEHNR and FQNEAQ. The collaborating institutions used their own protocols to collect whole blood in K2EDTA tubes. Collaborator samples were shipped for TCRbeta analysis as frozen whole blood, isolated PBMCs, or DNA extracted from either sample type. This clone has only a few counts. What this receptor recognizes is not known. No base quality values were provided; no much bigger clone lies one nucleotide off. The immunoSEQ Assay, a bias-controlled multiplex PCR, was used to amplify TCRbeta CDR3 regions from genomic DNA. The original pipeline was this. The number of nucleated cells in each sample was estimated from the amplification of reference gene primers within the assay. Sequence reads were collapsed and filtered to measure the absolute abundance of every unique TCRbeta CDR3 rearrangement. Productive Simpson clonality was computed per sample as the square root of Simpson's diversity index over productive rearrangements. Held by TCRdb, this immuneACCESS table contains in-frame sequences only and omits some clones. Under half of the omission traces to an unresolved V gene where checked; the cause of the rest is unknown. V, J and clone size are those of that table, while D and trimming were read from the DNA. The sample profile shows tens of thousands of clones; about 70% of them were found once. The ten largest clonotypes hold just under 25% of the sample.

The rearrangement combines TRBV7-9 with TRBJ2-7; a stretch of 8 junction bases matches TRBD1. The receptor was isolated from a woman aged 55 to 70 in a cohort sampled during active or convalescent COVID-19. The sequencing sample was made of peripheral blood. At the DNA level, the sequence is TGTGCCAGCAGCCGACGGACAGGGAACCACGAGCAGTACTTC. This is translated as CASSRRTGNHEQYF.